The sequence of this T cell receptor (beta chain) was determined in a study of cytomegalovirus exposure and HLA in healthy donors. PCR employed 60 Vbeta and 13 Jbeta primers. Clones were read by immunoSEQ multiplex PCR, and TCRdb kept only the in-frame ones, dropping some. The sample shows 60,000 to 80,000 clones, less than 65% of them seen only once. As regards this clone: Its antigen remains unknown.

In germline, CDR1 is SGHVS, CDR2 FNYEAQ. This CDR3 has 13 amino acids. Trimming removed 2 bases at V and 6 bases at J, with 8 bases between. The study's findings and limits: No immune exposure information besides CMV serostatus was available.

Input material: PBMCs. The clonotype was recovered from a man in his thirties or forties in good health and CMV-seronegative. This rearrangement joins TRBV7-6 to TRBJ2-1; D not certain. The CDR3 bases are TGTGCCAGCAGCTTACTAGGATCCAATGAGCAGTTCTTC. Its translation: CASSLLGSNEQFF.